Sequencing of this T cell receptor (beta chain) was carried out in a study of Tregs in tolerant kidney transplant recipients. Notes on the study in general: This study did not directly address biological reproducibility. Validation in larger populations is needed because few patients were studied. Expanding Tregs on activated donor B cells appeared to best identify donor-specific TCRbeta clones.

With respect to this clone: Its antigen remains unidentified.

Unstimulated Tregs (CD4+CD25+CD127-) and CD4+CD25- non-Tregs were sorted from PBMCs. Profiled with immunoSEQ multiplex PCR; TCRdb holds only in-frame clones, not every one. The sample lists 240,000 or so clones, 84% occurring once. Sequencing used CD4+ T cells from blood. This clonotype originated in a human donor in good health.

In DNA form, the CDR3 reads TGTGCCAGCAGTCAAAGAACAGGGCTGAACACAGATACGCAGTATTTT. Residues: CASSQRTGLNTDTQYF. The chain links TRBV7-9 to TRBJ2-3; weak D call: TRBD1 (6 bases). Trimming took 6 bases from V and 2 from J, leaving 18 bases between them. This CDR3 comprises 16 residues. Germline V CDR1 and CDR2: SEHNR, FQNEAQ (reference sequence).